This TCR beta chain was found in a study of beta chain features in type 1 diabetes. The V end lost 4 bases, the J end lost 8 bases, and 11 bases lay between the germline ends. The CDR3 extends over 12 amino acids. Per the germline V gene, CDR1 is MDHEN and CDR2 is SYDVKM. The whole isolated RNA underwent reverse transcription, so sequencing captured expressed TCRB transcripts. TCRdb's copy holds only in-frame clones and misses some; the assay was immunoSEQ multiplex PCR. This sample has under 900,000 clones, with roughly 15% found just once. The receptor comes from a woman younger than 35 in good health. Material: naive CD4+ T cells from blood. The gene calls are TRBV28 and TRBJ1-1; D might be TRBD1 (6 bases). The CDR3 reads CASSSQGLEAFF. In DNA form, the CDR3 reads TGTGCCAGCAGTTCACAGGGCTTAGAAGCTTTCTTT.